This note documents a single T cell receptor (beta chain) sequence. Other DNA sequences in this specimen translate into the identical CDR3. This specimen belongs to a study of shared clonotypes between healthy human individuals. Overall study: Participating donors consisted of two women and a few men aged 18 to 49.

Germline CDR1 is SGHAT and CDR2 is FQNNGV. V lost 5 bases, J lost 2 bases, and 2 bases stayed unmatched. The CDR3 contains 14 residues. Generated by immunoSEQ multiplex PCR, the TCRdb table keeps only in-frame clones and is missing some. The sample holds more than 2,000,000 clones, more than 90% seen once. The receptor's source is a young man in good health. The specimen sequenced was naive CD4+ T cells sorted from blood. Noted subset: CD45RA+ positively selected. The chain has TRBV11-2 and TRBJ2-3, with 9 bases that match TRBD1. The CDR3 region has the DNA TGTGCCAGCAGCCCACAGGGGGCCACAGATACGCAGTATTTT. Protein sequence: CASSPQGATDTQYF.